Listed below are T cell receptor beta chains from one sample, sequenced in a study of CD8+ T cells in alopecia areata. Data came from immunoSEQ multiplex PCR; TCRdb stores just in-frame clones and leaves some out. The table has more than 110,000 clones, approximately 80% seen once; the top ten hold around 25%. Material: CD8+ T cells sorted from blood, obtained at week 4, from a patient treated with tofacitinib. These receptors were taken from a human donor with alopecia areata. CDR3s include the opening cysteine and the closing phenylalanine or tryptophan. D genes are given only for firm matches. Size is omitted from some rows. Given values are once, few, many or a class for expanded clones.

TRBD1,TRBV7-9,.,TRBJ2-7,TGTGCCAGCACCATTACAGGGGTTGGGAACTACGAGCAGTACTTC,CASTITGVGNYEQYF
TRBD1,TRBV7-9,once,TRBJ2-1,TGTGCCAGCAGCTTCCCCCGACAGGGGGTCGACAATGAGCAGTTCTTC,CASSFPRQGVDNEQFF
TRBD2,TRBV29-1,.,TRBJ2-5,TGCAGCGTGGCGGGGACTAGCGGGGCCGAGGGGGAGACCCAGTACTTC,CSVAGTSGAEGETQYF
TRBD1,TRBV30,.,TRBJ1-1,TGTGCCTGGAGTGTCCTTTCGGGACAGGGCCGGGCTGAAGCTTTCTTT,CAWSVLSGQGRAEAFF
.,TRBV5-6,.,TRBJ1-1,TGTGCCAGCAGCCTGGAGGGGGACGGGACTGAAGCTTTCTTT,CASSLEGDGTEAFF
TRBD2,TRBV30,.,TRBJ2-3,TGTGCCTGGAGTCGGACTAGCGGCCGCACAGATACGCAGTATTTT,CAWSRTSGRTDTQYF
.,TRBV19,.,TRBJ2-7,TGTGCCAGTAGTAACTCCGGCCGGGACGGTGGTTACGAGCAGTACTTC,CASSNSGRDGGYEQYF
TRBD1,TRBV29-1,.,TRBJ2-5,TGCAGCGTTGAAGCAGGGGGCGTGGGAGAGACCCAGTACTTC,CSVEAGGVGETQYF
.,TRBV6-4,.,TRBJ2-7,TGTGCCAGCAACCTTCGAGTTAAGGGGGGGCCTTACTTC,CASNLRVKGGPYF
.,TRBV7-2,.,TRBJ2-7,TGTGCCAGCAGCCCTAGAGCGACAGCCTCCTACGAGCAGTACTTC,CASSPRATASYEQYF
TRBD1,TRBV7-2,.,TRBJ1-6,TGTGCCAGCAGCTTAAGTCCACAGGGGCTTAATTCACCCCTCCACTTT,CASSLSPQGLNSPLHF
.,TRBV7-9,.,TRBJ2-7,TGTGCCAGCAGCTTAGACTACAAAGGTGCCTACGAGCAGTACTTC,CASSLDYKGAYEQYF
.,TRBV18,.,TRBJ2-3,TGTGCCAGCCCTAGACTGTATTTT,CASPRLYF
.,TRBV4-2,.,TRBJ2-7,TGTGCCAGCAGCCAAGTCGGGGAGCAGTACTTC,CASSQVGEQYF
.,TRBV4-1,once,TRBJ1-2,TGCGCCAGCAGCCCGGAGACGGGGGGAGGCTACGGCTACACCTTC,CASSPETGGGYGYTF
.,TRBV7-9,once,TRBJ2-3,TGTGCCAGCAGCATTGGGTCAGATACGCAGTATTTT,CASSIGSDTQYF
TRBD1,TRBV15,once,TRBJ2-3,TGTGCCACCAGCAGAGTTACAGGGGGCTTCACAGATACGCAGTATTTT,CATSRVTGGFTDTQYF
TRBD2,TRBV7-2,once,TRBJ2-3,TGTGCCTCCGGACTAGCGGGGTCTCCAGATACGCAGTATTTT,CASGLAGSPDTQYF
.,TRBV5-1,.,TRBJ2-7,TGCGCCAGCAGCTTGGGTCATGGGTCCTACGAGCAGTACTTC,CASSLGHGSYEQYF
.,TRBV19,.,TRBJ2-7,TGTGCCAGTAGTTCCCGGGGCCGCCCCTACGAGCAGTACTTC,CASSSRGRPYEQYF
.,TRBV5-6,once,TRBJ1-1,TGTGCCAGCAGCTCCGGGTCGCCGTGGGGTGAAGCTTTCTTT,CASSSGSPWGEAFF
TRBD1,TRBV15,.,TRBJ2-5,TGTGCCACCAGCAGTACGAGACAGGGAACCCGAAGAGAGACCCAGTACTTC,CATSSTRQGTRRETQYF
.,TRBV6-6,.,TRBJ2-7,TGTGCCAGCAGTTACTCGGGGTCTCCTTACGAGCAGTACTTC,CASSYSGSPYEQYF
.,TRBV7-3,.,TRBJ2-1,TGTGCCAGCAGCCCCTTCCCCGGGGACTACAATGAGCAGTTCTTC,CASSPFPGDYNEQFF
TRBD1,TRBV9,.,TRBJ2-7,TGTGCCAGCAGCGAGACGGACAGGGGACACTACGAGCAGTACTTC,CASSETDRGHYEQYF
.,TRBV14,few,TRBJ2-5,TGTGCCAGCAGCCAAGTCGGAGCGATCGGAGAGACCCAGTACTTC,CASSQVGAIGETQYF